The entry that follows covers one T cell receptor (beta chain) sequence. This entry comes from a study of CD8 T cells in Susac syndrome. Overall study: Each patient with Susac syndrome, at the time of blood draw, was therapy-naive, on corticosteroids, or on intravenous immunoglobulin alone.

Per the germline V gene, CDR1 is MGHRA and CDR2 is YSYEKL. This CDR3 region has 13 residues. The germline V and J ends were trimmed by 4 bases and 4 bases, with 10 bases remaining between them. RNA amounts of roughly 0.45 to 1 ug underwent reverse transcription with random hexamers. Amplification of TCR beta CDR3 was carried out by immunoSEQ multiplex PCR, which covered 54 Vbeta and 13 Jbeta segments. TCRdb fed the immunoSEQ multiplex PCR reads into MiXCR, producing one record per CDR3 protein. The repertoire has around 80,000 distinct CDR3 sequences, approximately 94% of them found once; the top ten carry roughly 0.47%.

The chain uses TRBV4-1 and TRBJ1-1, with D tentatively TRBD1 (5 bases). This TCR came from a human donor with Susac syndrome. Sequenced sample: CD8+ T cells from PBMCs. DNA for the CDR3: TGCGCCAGCAGCCCAGGGACCTCCACTGAAGCTTTCTTT. Its protein product is CASSPGTSTEAFF.